These 18 T cell receptor beta chains share one sample of origin, sequenced in a study of T cell responses to AZD1222 COVID-19 vaccine. TCRdb keeps only in-frame clones here, not all; method: immunoSEQ multiplex PCR. Altogether about 170,000 clones are present, around nine tenths being singletons, with the ten largest covering 1.1%. The starting material was peripheral blood, obtained 28 days after the second AZD1222 dose. Receptors originate from an adult who received the AZD1222 COVID-19 vaccine.

The chain is built from TRBV10-1 and TRBJ2-5; no clear D. CDR3 length: 11 residues. Germline values: CDR1 WNHNN, CDR2 SYGVQD (reference sequence). V was shortened by 9 bases and J by 3 bases, with 8 bases between the two germline ends. The CDR3 DNA reads TGCGCCAGTCAGAGGAAAGAGACCCAGTACTTC. Encoded protein: CASQRKETQYF.

This clone has a single count. The chain uses TRBV2 and TRBJ2-5; a possible D gene is TRBD2 (5 bases). The CDR3 loop spans 15 amino acids. Germline V gives CDR1 SNHLY, CDR2 FYNNEI. With 3 bases removed from V and 2 bases from J, the gap between germline ends came to 13 bases. CDR3 region: CASSDRGLVQETQYF. CDR3 DNA sequence: TGTGCCAGCAGTGATAGAGGACTGGTTCAAGAGACCCAGTACTTC.

The sample holds one count of this clone. The V and J genes are TRBV5-4 and TRBJ1-6; TRBD1 might be the D (6 bases). There are 15 residues in the CDR3. The germline V gene encodes CDR1 SGHNT and CDR2 YYREEE (reference sequence). Trimming took 4 bases from V and 7 from J, leaving 15 bases between them. Written as DNA, the CDR3 is TGTGCCAGCAGCGGACCCGTAGGGGGGAATTCACCCCTCCACTTT. Translated, it gives CASSGPVGGNSPLHF.

This clone was found a few times. The gene calls are TRBV12-3 or TRBV12-4 and TRBJ2-4; 7 bases line up with TRBD2. The V segment lost 3 bases and the J segment 14 bases; nucleotides outside the gene matches: 4. This CDR3 comprises 11 residues. Here the CDR3 DNA reads TGTGCCAGCAGTTTTGGGGGGGTGGAGTACTTC. Protein sequence: CASSFGGVEYF.

This sequence joins TRBV2 and TRBJ2-1; TRBD2 aligns across 9 bases. Per germline, CDR1 SNHLY and CDR2 FYNNEI. V was clipped by 2 bases and J by 7 bases; unmatched bases: 6. The CDR3 extends over 15 amino acids. In nucleotides, the CDR3 is TGTGCCAGCAGTGAATCGGCTAGCGGGAAGAATGAGCAGTTCTTC. This codes for CASSESASGKNEQFF.

The J gene is TRBJ1-3, the V gene TRBV4-3; possible D gene TRBD1, 6 bases. CDR3 length equals 17 residues. Trimming removed 2 bases from V and 0 bases from J, with 14 bases in between. Germline V CDR1 and CDR2: LGHNA, YSLEER. In DNA, the CDR3 is TGCGCCAGCAGCCAAAGTAGGGACATCTACTCTGGAAACACCATATATTTT. As protein: CASSQSRDIYSGNTIYF.

This clone was picked up one time. The chain links TRBV6-5 to TRBJ1-2; D unclear. Per germline, CDR1 MNHEY and CDR2 SVGAGI. V was shortened by 11 bases and J by 0 bases, with 13 bases between the two germline ends. The CDR3 sequence is 13 residues long. The CDR3 nucleotides read TGTGCCTCCTCACTTTCACCTAACTATGGCTACACCTTC. Amino acids: CASSLSPNYGYTF.

The chain couples TRBV2 to TRBJ1-2, with D unresolved. Trimming left V 3 bases short and J 7 bases short, with 15 bases between. Germline CDR1 reads SNHLY; CDR2 reads FYNNEI. CDR3 size: 14 residues. The CDR3 is CASSDVASLGGYTF. For the CDR3, the DNA is TGTGCCAGCAGTGATGTGGCTTCCCTGGGTGGCTACACCTTC.

In its sample, this clone was seen once. The rearrangement links TRBV28 to TRBJ2-7, with 12 bases fitting TRBD2. The CDR3 totals 13 residues. Germline V gene data show CDR1 as MDHEN and CDR2 as SYDVKM. V shed 6 bases, J shed 3 bases, and the junction held 0 bases outside the gene matches. The CDR3 coding sequence is TGTGCCAGCAGACTAGCGGGGGGCTACGAGCAGTACTTC. It translates to CASRLAGGYEQYF.

The genes are TRBV9 and TRBJ2-2, with unresolved D. The CDR3 spans 14 residues. The ends were cut back, 3 bases at V and 0 bases at J, with 6 bases in the middle. Germline V gene lookup returns CDR1 SGDLS and CDR2 YYNGEE. The CDR3: CASSARTNTGELFF. CDR3 nucleotide sequence: TGTGCCAGCAGCGCGAGGACGAACACCGGGGAGCTGTTTTTT.

The gene calls are TRBV6-6 and TRBJ1-1; no clear D. With 6 bases removed from V and 1 base from J, the gap between germline ends came to 9 bases. CDR3 length: 13 residues. The V gene's germline CDR1 is MNHNY and CDR2 SVGAGI (reference sequence). CDR3: CASSPRGNTEAFF. For the CDR3, the DNA is TGTGCCAGCAGCCCCCGCGGGAACACTGAAGCTTTCTTT.

The genes are TRBV6-5 and TRBJ2-7; D possibly corresponds to TRBD1 (6 bases). The length of the CDR3 is 14 residues. Germline V gives CDR1 MNHEY, CDR2 SVGAGI. V shed 7 bases and J shed 0 bases, with 13 bases lying between them. Written as DNA, the CDR3 is TGTGCCAGCAATCCACAGGGTAACTCCTACGAGCAGTACTTC. As protein: CASNPQGNSYEQYF.

As DNA, the CDR3 is TGTGCCAGCAGCCCAGAGGCGACTAGCAGGAGTTCCACAGATACGCAGTATTTT. This gives the protein CASSPEATSRSSTDTQYF. The J gene is TRBJ2-3, the V gene TRBV11-2, with 7 bases matching TRBD2. This CDR3 region has 18 residues. The ends lost 5 bases at V and 2 bases at J; junction bases unmatched: 16. CDR1 and CDR2 from the germline V gene are SGHAT and FQNNGV.

The gene calls are TRBV9 and TRBJ1-2; D gene uncertain. The V end was cut by 4 bases, the J end by 10 bases, with 11 bases between. The CDR3 loop spans 11 amino acids. In germline, CDR1 is SGDLS, CDR2 YYNGEE. Written as DNA, the CDR3 is TGTGCCAGCAGCCTCGAAGGCATCTACACCTTC. Amino acids: CASSLEGIYTF. Full variable domain (rest looked up from reference TRBV9 and TRBJ1-2): DSGVTQTPKHLITATGQRVTLRCSPRSGDLSVYWYQQSLDQGLQFLIQYYNGEERAKGNILERFSAQQFPDLHSELNLSSLELGDSALYFCASSLEGIYTFGSGTRLTVV.

The CDR3 bases are TGTGCCAGCAGGAAAGTCGACAGGGTTAATGGCTACACCTTC. Translation gives CASRKVDRVNGYTF. The rearrangement joins TRBV6-5 to TRBJ1-2, with 7 bases identical to TRBD1. The trim removed 6 bases at V and 6 bases at J, leaving 10 bases unmatched. The CDR3 runs 14 residues. The germline gives CDR1 MNHEY, CDR2 SVGAGI.

V and J are TRBV19 and TRBJ1-2; 8 nucleotides line up with TRBD1. Germline values: CDR1 LNHDA, CDR2 SQIVND (reference sequence). CDR3 length: 17 amino acids. V shed 5 bases and J 1 base; nucleotides not matched to a gene: 12. The CDR3 loop is CASSYLGRTGYNYGYTF. The CDR3 region has the DNA TGTGCCAGTAGTTACTTGGGAAGGACAGGGTATAACTATGGCTACACCTTC.

V gene TRBV6-1 combines with J gene TRBJ2-3; perhaps TRBD1 as D (5 bases). CDR3 length: 14 amino acids. V lost 1 base and J lost 5, with 10 bases in between. CDR1 and CDR2 (germline): MNHNS, SASEGT. The CDR3 DNA reads as TGTGCCAGCAGTGAAGTAGACAGAAAAGATACGCAGTATTTT. Its translation: CASSEVDRKDTQYF.

This chain links TRBV5-1 with TRBJ1-2; 11 bases match TRBD1. CDR1 is SGHRS and CDR2 is YFSETQ in the germline V gene. Trimming at V came to 1 base and at J to 8 bases, leaving 7 bases not matched to a gene. This CDR3 has 15 amino acids. The CDR3 is CASSLSGQGARGYTF. The CDR3 DNA reads as TGCGCCAGCAGCTTGAGCGGACAGGGGGCTAGAGGCTACACCTTC.